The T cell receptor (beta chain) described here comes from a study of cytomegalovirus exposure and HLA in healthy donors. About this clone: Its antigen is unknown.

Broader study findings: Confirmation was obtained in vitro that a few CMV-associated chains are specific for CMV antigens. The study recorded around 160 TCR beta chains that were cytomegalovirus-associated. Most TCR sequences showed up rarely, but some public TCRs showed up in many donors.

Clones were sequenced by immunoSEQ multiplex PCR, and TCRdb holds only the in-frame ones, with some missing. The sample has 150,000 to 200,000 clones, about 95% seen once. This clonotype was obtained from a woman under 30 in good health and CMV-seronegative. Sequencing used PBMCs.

Here the CDR3 DNA reads TGTGCCAGCAGTGAATCCCAGATCGGGGGCTACACCTTC. It is translated as CASSESQIGGYTF. The V gene is TRBV2, the J gene TRBJ1-2; D gene unclear. V was clipped by 2 bases and J by 8 bases, with 12 bases between them. The CDR3 runs to 13 residues. CDR1 is SNHLY, CDR2 FYNNEI, per germline.